This T cell receptor beta chain was obtained from a study of blood T cell repertoires in COVID-19. Across the whole study: Spain, Italy and the United States supplied samples that represented acute and convalescent COVID-19. In each case, the material was cDNA or gDNA derived from T cells, B-cell-depleted T cells, or PBMCs.

There are 14 residues in the CDR3. The ends were cut back, 3 bases at V and 2 bases at J, with 11 bases in the middle. Germline V gene sequence: CDR1 MNHNS, CDR2 SASEGT. This clone was counted between two and nine times. Generated by immunoSEQ multiplex PCR, the TCRdb table keeps only in-frame clones and is missing some. The sample lists about 180,000 clones, approximately 80% occurring once. Source material: peripheral blood. J is TRBJ2-7 and V is TRBV6-1, with D possibly being TRBD1 (6 bases). This TCR derives from a woman aged 55-69 years with acute or convalescent COVID-19. The CDR3 sequence is CASSDTGHTYEQYF. CDR3 DNA: TGTGCCAGCAGTGACACGGGACATACCTACGAGCAGTACTTC.